This record concerns one T cell receptor beta chain sequence. Its cognate antigen is unknown. These data belong to a study of neoadjuvant anti-PD-1 for oral cavity cancer. Study overall: Patients without progression received a fourth nivolumab dose around day 43, then surgical resection on days 50-56. Overall study results and limits: Higher pretreatment Treg/Th17 ratios tracked higher pretreatment blood clonality.

Time point of the sample: after neoadjuvant nivolumab, at surgical resection. Patients had HPV-negative, locally advanced oral cavity squamous cell carcinoma. Analysis of PBMCs was direct, with no culture step. V shed 6 bases and J shed 5 bases, with 20 bases lying between them. Per germline, CDR1 LGHNA and CDR2 YNFKEQ. This CDR3 has 16 amino acids. Produced via immunoSEQ multiplex PCR; TCRdb's table is partial and in-frame only. The sample has approximately 8,200 clones; 70% are singletons. V usage is TRBV4-2 and J usage is TRBJ2-1; tentative D call: TRBD1 (5 bases). Specimen: PBMCs, collected after nivolumab (anti-PD-1) treatment. The sequence was obtained from a person aged 40 to 85 with oral cavity squamous cell carcinoma. CDR3 nucleotide sequence: TGTGCCAGCAGTCGCACGAATGCAGGGATAAACAATGAGCAGTTCTTC. Amino acid sequence: CASSRTNAGINNEQFF.